These 6 T cell receptor beta chains originate from one sample sequenced in a study of T cell responses to AZD1222 COVID-19 vaccine. Assay used: immunoSEQ multiplex PCR; TCRdb lists only in-frame clones, some missing. The repertoire has 80,000 to 100,000 clones, around 90% of them found once; the top ten carry around a tenth. Source: peripheral blood, taken on day 0 of MenACWY control vaccination. These receptors originate from an adult in good health.

J is TRBJ1-4 and V is TRBV30, with a weak D call TRBD1 (5 bases). Germline loops: CDR1 GTSNPN, CDR2 SVGIG (reference sequence). CDR3 length: 14 residues. Trimming pared 3 bases from V and 0 bases from J, leaving 8 bases between. The CDR3 region is CAWRGAPTNEKLFF. The DNA for the CDR3 is TGTGCCTGGAGAGGGGCCCCAACTAATGAAAAACTGTTTTTT.

This clone was observed once. The chain has TRBV12-3 or TRBV12-4 and TRBJ1-2, with unresolved D. Trimming left V 1 base short and J 7 bases short, with 7 bases between. The CDR3 runs to 12 residues. The CDR3 reads CASSLELAGYTF. In DNA, the CDR3 is TGTGCCAGCAGTTTAGAACTAGCTGGCTACACCTTC.

This clone has a handful of counts. The chain couples TRBV19 to TRBJ1-5; perhaps TRBD1 as D (5 bases). Trimming stripped 1 base from V and 2 bases from J, with 15 bases between. This CDR3 comprises 17 residues. Germline V gene data show CDR1 as LNHDA and CDR2 as SQIVND (reference sequence). The DNA for the CDR3 is TGTGCCAGTAGTATAGTTAGGGGCCGGATCGGCAATCAGCCCCAGCATTTT. Residues: CASSIVRGRIGNQPQHF.

The chain links TRBV5-5 to TRBJ1-1; D not resolved. The CDR3 runs 13 residues. The germline V and J ends were trimmed by 4 bases and 1 base, with 8 bases remaining between them. CDR1 and CDR2 (germline): SGHKS, YYEKEE (reference sequence). DNA for the CDR3: TGTGCCAGCAGCGTAACACCGAACACTGAAGCTTTCTTT. Translation gives CASSVTPNTEAFF.

The rearrangement uses TRBV5-5 and TRBJ2-3; a weak D match, TRBD1 (7 bases). Germline V lookup: CDR1 SGHKS, CDR2 YYEKEE (reference sequence). V was shortened by 2 bases and J by 5 bases, with 15 bases between the two germline ends. This CDR3 contains 15 residues. The CDR3 protein is CASSLQGRWIDTQYF. CDR3 nucleotide sequence: TGTGCCAGCAGCTTACAGGGGAGGTGGATAGATACGCAGTATTTT.

CDR3 nucleotides: TGTGCCAGCAGTGACTCCAGCGGGGGGGATGAGCAGTTCTTC. This translates into CASSDSSGGDEQFF. The chain has TRBV6-4 and TRBJ2-1; the match to TRBD2 covers 10 bases. There are 14 residues in the CDR3. The V and J ends lost 0 bases and 8 bases, in that order; junction bases with no gene match: 1. CDR1 MRHNA and CDR2 SNTAGT come from the germline V gene.